The 30 T cell receptor beta chains listed next were all sequenced from one sample in a study of cytomegalovirus exposure and HLA in healthy donors. Vbeta (60) and Jbeta (13) primers were used in the PCR. Here immunoSEQ multiplex PCR was the method, and the copy in TCRdb shows in-frame clones only, minus some. The table has 190,000 or so clones, 82% seen once. The sample consisted of PBMCs. The receptors stem from a woman between 50 and 59 years old in good health and CMV-seropositive.

The sample holds a few counts of this clone. The same CDR3 is also encoded by other DNA sequences in this sample. The chain links TRBV7-3 to TRBJ2-1, with 10 bases identical to TRBD2. The CDR3 is 15 residues long. J lost 4 bases, V lost 5 bases, and 5 bases had no gene match. The V gene's germline CDR1 is SGHTA and CDR2 FQGTGA. CDR3 sequence reads: CASSPGLAAYNEQFF. The DNA for the CDR3 is TGTGCCAGCAGCCCTGGACTAGCGGCTTACAATGAGCAGTTCTTC.

The chain couples TRBV6-1 to TRBJ2-7; 11 bases align to TRBD2. Germline V gene lookup returns CDR1 MNHNS and CDR2 SASEGT. CDR3 length: 14 residues. Losses at the gene ends were 6 bases for V and 4 bases for J; bases not matched to a gene: 5. DNA for the CDR3: TGTGCCAGCAGCGCACTAGCGGGAGTATACGAGCAGTACTTC. It encodes CASSALAGVYEQYF.

This clone has a single count. The chain recombines TRBV7-9 with TRBJ1-2; 7 nucleotides match TRBD1. Germline V gene sequence: CDR1 SEHNR, CDR2 FQNEAQ (reference sequence). J gave up 5 bases and V 5 bases, and 5 bases lay outside the gene matches. The CDR3 sequence is 13 residues long. CDR3 region: CASSQGDSYGYTF. The CDR3, as DNA: TGTGCCAGCAGCCAAGGGGACAGTTATGGCTACACCTTC.

The chain combines TRBV6-6 with TRBJ2-7, with a possible D match to TRBD1 (6 bases). CDR3 length: 13 residues. Trimming left V 7 bases short and J 2 bases short, with 12 bases between. Germline V CDR1 and CDR2: MNHNY, SVGAGI (reference sequence). As DNA, the CDR3 is TGTGCCAGCAACCATGGACAGACCTACGAGCAGTACTTC. Protein product: CASNHGQTYEQYF.

V and J are TRBV6-1 and TRBJ2-5; 12 bases fit TRBD2. V lost 2 bases to trimming and J lost 2 bases; unmatched junction nucleotides: 0. The germline gives CDR1 MNHNS, CDR2 SASEGT. This CDR3 region has 15 residues. CDR3 sequence: CASSELAGGQETQYF. The DNA of the CDR3 is TGTGCCAGCAGTGAACTAGCGGGGGGGCAAGAGACCCAGTACTTC.

A note on this clone: One end of the junction fails to match germline, which may point to a read error. The V and J genes are TRBV2 and TRBJ2-7; 8 positions agree with TRBD2. The germline CDR1 and CDR2 sequences are SNHLY and FYNNEI. This CDR3 spans 14 amino acids. The CDR3 here is CTSNSLSSGRHPNF. The CDR3, as DNA: TGTACCAGCAACTCTTTGTCTAGCGGGCGCCACCCTAACTTC.

The chain employs TRBV11-3 and TRBJ2-5; 14 bases are shared with TRBD2. Germline values: CDR1 SGHNT, CDR2 YENEEA. The CDR3 is made up of 16 amino acids. V gave up 5 bases and J gave up 5 bases; unmatched junction bases: 7. The CDR3 DNA is TGTGCCAGCAGCCACAGACTAGCGGGAGGGCCGGAGACCCAGTACTTC. Amino acids: CASSHRLAGGPETQYF.

The gene calls are TRBV2 and TRBJ1-1; 12 nucleotides line up with TRBD1. V lost 4 bases to trimming and J lost 2 bases; unmatched junction nucleotides: 5. This CDR3 has 16 residues. Germline V gene lookup returns CDR1 SNHLY and CDR2 FYNNEI. Written as DNA, the CDR3 is TGTGCCAGCAGTGGACCTGGGACAGGGGGCAACACTGAAGCTTTCTTT. It encodes CASSGPGTGGNTEAFF.

The V call is TRBV4-3, the J call TRBJ2-2; 9 bases are a match to TRBD1. Germline-derived CDR1 and CDR2 are LGHNA and YSLEER. V lost 3 bases to trimming and J lost 7 bases; unmatched junction nucleotides: 12. This CDR3 has 17 residues. The DNA of the CDR3 is TGCGCCAGCAGCCAGAGGGTGGGACAGGGTCGCATCGGGGAGCTGTTTTTT. As protein: CASSQRVGQGRIGELFF.

The rearrangement joins TRBV5-1 to TRBJ2-3, with D maybe TRBD2 (6 bases). CDR1 SGHRS and CDR2 YFSETQ come from the germline V gene. V lost 4 bases, J lost 4 bases, and 13 bases lay in between. The CDR3 contains 14 residues. In nucleotides, the CDR3 is TGCGCCAGCAGCAGGCTGGACTACGCAGATACGCAGTATTTT. Its protein is CASSRLDYADTQYF.

The chain has TRBV7-3 and TRBJ2-7; 8 bases agree with TRBD2. The CDR3 has 14 residues. CDR1 is SGHTA and CDR2 is FQGTGA in the germline V gene. J gave up 7 bases and V 5 bases, and 10 bases lay outside the gene matches. The CDR3 DNA reads TGTGCCAGCAGCCTCGTGGGCGGGAGGTGGGAGCAGTACTTC. Residues: CASSLVGGRWEQYF. The whole variable domain, remainder taken from reference TRBV7-3 and TRBJ2-7, is GAGVSQTPSNKVTEKGKYVELRCDPISGHTALYWYRQSLGQGPEFLIYFQGTGAADDSGLPNDRFFAVRPEGSVSTLKIQRTERGDSAVYLCASSLVGGRWEQYFGPGTRLTVT.

The chain is built from TRBV7-2 and TRBJ2-7, with 8 bases aligning to TRBD2. There are 14 residues in the CDR3. Germline V gene sequence: CDR1 SGHTA, CDR2 FQGNSA. V trimming: 2 bases; J trimming: 7 bases; junction bases outside the gene matches: 7. DNA of the CDR3: TGTGCCAGCAGCTTAAATAGCGGGATAGGTGAGCAGTACTTC. The encoded protein is CASSLNSGIGEQYF.

This chain links TRBV19 with TRBJ1-5, with 9 nucleotides matching TRBD1. V trimming: 7 bases; J trimming: 3 bases; junction bases outside the gene matches: 16. This CDR3 spans 18 amino acids. Germline loops: CDR1 LNHDA, CDR2 SQIVND (reference sequence). CDR3 nucleotide sequence: TGTGCCAGTAATTCTCCGGGACAGGGAGGGATCGACAATCAGCCCCAGCATTTT. This gives the protein CASNSPGQGGIDNQPQHF.

V and J are TRBV7-6 and TRBJ2-3; tentative D call: TRBD1 (6 bases). This CDR3 region has 15 residues. Trimming took 2 bases from V and 6 from J, leaving 15 bases between them. Germline values: CDR1 SGHVS, CDR2 FNYEAQ. The CDR3 bases are TGTGCCAGCAGCTTAATTTCAGGGGCAGGGGATACGCAGTATTTT. Translating gives CASSLISGAGDTQYF.

The chain uses TRBV29-1 and TRBJ2-3, with 10 bases identical to TRBD1. This CDR3 spans 14 amino acids. Germline assignment: CDR1 SQVTM and CDR2 ANQGSEA. Germline trimming cut 4 bases from V and 3 bases from J; bases unmatched to any gene: 4. CDR3 nucleotide sequence: TGCAGCGTTGGTCCGGGACAGGGGACAGATACGCAGTATTTT. Translated: CSVGPGQGTDTQYF.

The genes are TRBV18 and TRBJ1-1; weak D call: TRBD1 (5 bases). V lost 2 bases to trimming and J lost 3 bases, with 13 bases between them. The CDR3 loop spans 15 amino acids. Germline CDR1 and CDR2: KGHSH and LQKENI. Here the CDR3 DNA reads TGTGCCAGCTCACCATTCTCAGGGTCGCACACTGAAGCTTTCTTT. It codes for CASSPFSGSHTEAFF.

The CDR3 region has the DNA TGCGCCAGCAGCTTGCCTTTAGCGGGGGAAACAGATACGCAGTATTTT. Residues: CASSLPLAGETDTQYF. This chain links TRBV5-1 with TRBJ2-3; 9 bases are a match to TRBD2. Looked up from germline, CDR1 is SGHRS and CDR2 is YFSETQ. The CDR3 length is 16 residues. The junction had 6 bases not matched to a gene; V was cut back by 1 base and J by 3 bases.

This chain uses TRBV10-2 with TRBJ2-7, with TRBD2 matching over 7 bases. The germline V gene encodes CDR1 WSHSY and CDR2 SAAADI. The CDR3 is made up of 18 amino acids. The V and J ends lost 3 bases and 3 bases, in that order; junction bases with no gene match: 17. The CDR3, as DNA: TGCGCCAGCAGTGACGTACCCGGGACTACCTCAGTGGACTACGAGCAGTACTTC. This translates into CASSDVPGTTSVDYEQYF.

This chain uses TRBV19 with TRBJ2-6; TRBD1 aligns across 8 bases. The CDR3 runs to 15 residues. V was clipped by 9 bases and J by 1 base; unmatched bases: 5. The germline CDR1 and CDR2 sequences are LNHDA and SQIVND (reference sequence). In DNA form, the CDR3 reads TGTGCCAGCTCCGACAGGGGTTCTGGGGCCAACGTCCTGACTTTC. Its translation is CASSDRGSGANVLTF.

This clone has a handful of counts. The chain uses TRBV6-1 and TRBJ2-1, with TRBD2 identical over 7 bases. Germline-derived CDR1 and CDR2 are MNHNS and SASEGT. The V and J ends lost 5 bases and 12 bases, in that order; junction bases with no gene match: 7. The CDR3 runs to 12 residues. The CDR3 nucleotides are TGTGCCAGCAGTCGGACTAGAATGGTGCAGTTCTTC. Translation gives CASSRTRMVQFF.

This clone appeared a few times. The chain uses TRBV11-2 and TRBJ1-4; perhaps TRBD1 as D (5 bases). Germline V gives CDR1 SGHAT, CDR2 FQNNGV. Trimming stripped 0 bases from V and 4 bases from J, with 12 bases between. The CDR3 has 16 residues. The CDR3 protein is CASSLDRQGNNEKLFF. The CDR3 coding sequence is TGTGCCAGCAGCTTAGATCGCCAGGGTAATAATGAAAAACTGTTTTTT.

The genes are TRBV7-3 and TRBJ2-2; TRBD2 is a possible D gene (7 bases). CDR3 size: 15 residues. The V gene's germline CDR1 is SGHTA and CDR2 FQGTGA. V shed 6 bases and J shed 4 bases, with 15 bases lying between them. The CDR3 DNA sequence: TGTGCCAGCAGGATACAGGGAGGGGGCACCGGGGAGCTGTTTTTT. This translates into CASRIQGGGTGELFF.

The chain has TRBV9 and TRBJ1-4; TRBD1 agrees at 9 bases. In germline, CDR1 is SGDLS, CDR2 YYNGEE. The CDR3 is 15 amino acids. V trimming: 3 bases; J trimming: 7 bases; junction bases outside the gene matches: 7. This CDR3 is CASSGTGGSGEKLFF. The CDR3 DNA sequence: TGTGCCAGCAGCGGAACAGGGGGCTCTGGTGAAAAACTGTTTTTT.

The V gene is TRBV7-2, the J gene TRBJ2-1; 12 bases line up with TRBD2. Germline lookup yields CDR1 SGHTA and CDR2 FQGNSA. The ends lost 4 bases at V and 6 bases at J; junction bases unmatched: 7. The CDR3 has 16 amino acids. CDR3 in amino acids: CASSSEGLAGPNEQFF. DNA for the CDR3: TGTGCCAGCAGCTCCGAAGGACTAGCGGGACCCAATGAGCAGTTCTTC.

This sequence joins TRBV7-9 and TRBJ1-2, with no clear D. CDR3 size: 14 residues. V dropped 1 base and J dropped 5 bases, with 11 bases sitting between them. The V gene's germline CDR1 is SEHNR and CDR2 FQNEAQ (reference sequence). CDR3 nucleotide sequence: TGTGCCAGCAGCTTAGGTGAGGGCTGGTATGGCTACACCTTC. Its protein is CASSLGEGWYGYTF. Full variable domain (missing parts from reference TRBV7-9 and TRBJ1-2): DTGVSQNPRHKITKRGQNVTFRCDPISEHNRLYWYRQTLGQGPEFLTYFQNEAQLEKSRLLSDRFSAERPKGSFSTLEIQRTEQGDSAMYLCASSLGEGWYGYTFGSGTRLTVV.

This sequence joins TRBV6-6 and TRBJ1-1, with TRBD1 matching over 7 bases. Losses at the gene ends were 0 bases for V and 1 base for J; bases not matched to a gene: 2. Germline V gives CDR1 MNHNY, CDR2 SVGAGI (reference sequence). The CDR3 covers 15 residues. CDR3 DNA sequence: TGTGCCAGCAGTTACTCCGACAGGGAGAACACTGAAGCTTTCTTT. It translates to CASSYSDRENTEAFF.

The chain recombines TRBV19 with TRBJ2-4, with 11 bases aligning to TRBD2. The CDR3 sequence is 18 residues long. Germline V gene lookup returns CDR1 LNHDA and CDR2 SQIVND (reference sequence). V lost 7 bases, J lost 0 bases, and 11 bases stayed unmatched. CDR3 DNA sequence: TGTGCCAGTACCCTAGCGGGAGGCCCTACCCTAGCCAAAAACATTCAGTACTTC. Translating it yields CASTLAGGPTLAKNIQYF.

On this clone itself: A junction boundary mismatches the germline segment, possibly from a read error. V and J are TRBV7-9 and TRBJ1-1, with D unclear. The CDR3 has 13 residues. Per the germline V gene, CDR1 is SEHNR and CDR2 is FQNEAQ (reference sequence). The DNA of the CDR3 is TGTTCCAGCAGCTTAGTACAAAACACTGAAGCTTTCTTT. Translating gives CSSSLVQNTEAFF. Using reference TRBV7-9 and TRBJ1-1 for the parts outside the CDR3, the full variable domain is DTGVSQNPRHKITKRGQNVTFRCDPISEHNRLYWYRQTLGQGPEFLTYFQNEAQLEKSRLLSDRFSAERPKGSFSTLEIQRTEQGDSAMYLCSSSLVQNTEAFFGQGTRLTVV.

This clone was found once. V is TRBV4-1 and J is TRBJ2-5, with TRBD1 matching over 9 bases. The J call is in doubt because the DNA end fits TRBJ2-7 better. There are 14 residues in the CDR3. The germline CDR1 and CDR2 sequences are MGHRA and YSYEKL. CDR3: CASSPRQGAYEQYF. The CDR3 region has the DNA TGCGCCAGCAGCCCCCGACAGGGGGCCTACGAGCAGTACTTC.

This chain uses TRBV4-1 with TRBJ2-3; 11 bases fit TRBD2. The CDR3 contains 15 residues. Per the germline V gene, CDR1 is MGHRA and CDR2 is YSYEKL. The V gene end was trimmed by 1 base and the J gene end by 3 bases; junction bases not matched to a gene: 0. The CDR3 reads CASSQVAGGTDTQYF. CDR3 nucleotide sequence: TGCGCCAGCAGCCAAGTAGCGGGAGGGACAGATACGCAGTATTTT.